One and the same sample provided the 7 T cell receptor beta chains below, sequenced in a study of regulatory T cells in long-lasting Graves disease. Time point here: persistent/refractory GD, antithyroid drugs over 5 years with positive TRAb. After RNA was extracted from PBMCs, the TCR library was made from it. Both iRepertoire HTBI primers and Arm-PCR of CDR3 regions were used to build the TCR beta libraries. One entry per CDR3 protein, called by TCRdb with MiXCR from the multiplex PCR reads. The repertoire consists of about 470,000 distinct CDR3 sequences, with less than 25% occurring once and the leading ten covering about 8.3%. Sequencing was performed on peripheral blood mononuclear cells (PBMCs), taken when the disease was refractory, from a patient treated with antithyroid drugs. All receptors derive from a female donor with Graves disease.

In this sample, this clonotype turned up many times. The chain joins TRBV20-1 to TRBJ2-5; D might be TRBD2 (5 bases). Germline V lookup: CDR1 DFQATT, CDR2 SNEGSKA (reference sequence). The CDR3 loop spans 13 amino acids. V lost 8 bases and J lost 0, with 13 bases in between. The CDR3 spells CSTGVQDQETQYF. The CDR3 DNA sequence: TGCAGTACCGGGGTCCAAGACCAAGAGACCCAGTACTTC.

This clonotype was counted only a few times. Here the CDR3 DNA reads TGCAGTGCAAGGACAGGGGCCAATCAGCCCCAGCATTTT. Amino acids: CSARTGANQPQHF. The V call is TRBV20-1, the J call TRBJ1-5, with 9 bases identical to TRBD1. J was trimmed by 3 bases and V by 6 bases; bases with no gene match: 3. Germline CDR1 is DFQATT and CDR2 is SNEGSKA (reference sequence). This CDR3 is built from 13 residues.

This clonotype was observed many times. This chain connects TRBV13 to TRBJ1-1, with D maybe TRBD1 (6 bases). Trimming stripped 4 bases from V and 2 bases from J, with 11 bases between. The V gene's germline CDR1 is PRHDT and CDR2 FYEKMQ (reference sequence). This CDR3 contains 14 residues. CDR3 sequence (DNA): TGTGCCAGCAGCTCTCGGACAGATAACACTGAAGCTTTCTTT. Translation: CASSSRTDNTEAFF.

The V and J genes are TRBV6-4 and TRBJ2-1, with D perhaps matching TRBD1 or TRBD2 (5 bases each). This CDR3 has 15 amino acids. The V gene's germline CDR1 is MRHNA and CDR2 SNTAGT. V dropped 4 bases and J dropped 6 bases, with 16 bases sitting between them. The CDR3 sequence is CASSAGTYRGNEQFF. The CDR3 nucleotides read TGTGCCAGCAGTGCCGGGACCTACCGGGGCAATGAGCAGTTCTTC.

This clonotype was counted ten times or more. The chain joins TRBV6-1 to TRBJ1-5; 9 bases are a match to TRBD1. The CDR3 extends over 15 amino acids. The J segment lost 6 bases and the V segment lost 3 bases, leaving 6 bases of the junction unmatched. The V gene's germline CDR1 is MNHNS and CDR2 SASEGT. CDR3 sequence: CASSEAGTGSQPQHF. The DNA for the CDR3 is TGTGCCAGCAGTGAGGCCGGGACAGGGTCTCAGCCCCAGCATTTT.

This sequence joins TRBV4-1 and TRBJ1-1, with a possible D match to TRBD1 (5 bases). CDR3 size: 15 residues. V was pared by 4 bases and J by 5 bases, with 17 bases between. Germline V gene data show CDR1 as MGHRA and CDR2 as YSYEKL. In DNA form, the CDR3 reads TGCGCCAGCAGCCGCTCCGGGACTTTGGTTACTGAAGCTTTCTTT. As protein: CASSRSGTLVTEAFF.

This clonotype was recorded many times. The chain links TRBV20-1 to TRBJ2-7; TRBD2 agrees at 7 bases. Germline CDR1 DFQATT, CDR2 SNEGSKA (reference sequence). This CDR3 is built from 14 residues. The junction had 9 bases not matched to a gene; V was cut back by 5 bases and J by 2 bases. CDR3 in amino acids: CSAHHRDYTYEQYF. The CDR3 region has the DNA TGCAGTGCTCATCACCGGGACTATACCTACGAGCAGTACTTC.